This T cell receptor beta chain was sequenced during a study of blood T cell repertoires in COVID-19. At the level of the study: Both acute and convalescent COVID-19 samples were obtained from the United States, Italy and Spain. Nucleic acid was either cDNA or gDNA, and it came from T cells, B-cell-depleted T cells, or PBMCs.

V lost 8 bases and J lost 8; bases outside the gene matches: 11. This CDR3 spans 14 amino acids. The germline V gene has CDR1 SGDLS and CDR2 YYNGEE. Original methodology: Estimates of nucleated cell counts were drawn from the amplification of reference gene primers. Clones were read by immunoSEQ multiplex PCR, and TCRdb kept only the in-frame ones, dropping some. That table gives V, J and clone size, and the DNA gave D and trimming. The data show over 30,000 clones, roughly 85% seen once. Sequencing was performed on peripheral blood. The chain carries TRBV9 and TRBJ1-2; 11 positions agree with TRBD1. This receptor was taken from a man aged 45-65 years with acute or convalescent COVID-19. The chain's CDR3 is CASLGQGVAGGYTF. CDR3 DNA: TGTGCCAGTTTGGGACAGGGGGTGGCCGGCGGCTACACCTTC.